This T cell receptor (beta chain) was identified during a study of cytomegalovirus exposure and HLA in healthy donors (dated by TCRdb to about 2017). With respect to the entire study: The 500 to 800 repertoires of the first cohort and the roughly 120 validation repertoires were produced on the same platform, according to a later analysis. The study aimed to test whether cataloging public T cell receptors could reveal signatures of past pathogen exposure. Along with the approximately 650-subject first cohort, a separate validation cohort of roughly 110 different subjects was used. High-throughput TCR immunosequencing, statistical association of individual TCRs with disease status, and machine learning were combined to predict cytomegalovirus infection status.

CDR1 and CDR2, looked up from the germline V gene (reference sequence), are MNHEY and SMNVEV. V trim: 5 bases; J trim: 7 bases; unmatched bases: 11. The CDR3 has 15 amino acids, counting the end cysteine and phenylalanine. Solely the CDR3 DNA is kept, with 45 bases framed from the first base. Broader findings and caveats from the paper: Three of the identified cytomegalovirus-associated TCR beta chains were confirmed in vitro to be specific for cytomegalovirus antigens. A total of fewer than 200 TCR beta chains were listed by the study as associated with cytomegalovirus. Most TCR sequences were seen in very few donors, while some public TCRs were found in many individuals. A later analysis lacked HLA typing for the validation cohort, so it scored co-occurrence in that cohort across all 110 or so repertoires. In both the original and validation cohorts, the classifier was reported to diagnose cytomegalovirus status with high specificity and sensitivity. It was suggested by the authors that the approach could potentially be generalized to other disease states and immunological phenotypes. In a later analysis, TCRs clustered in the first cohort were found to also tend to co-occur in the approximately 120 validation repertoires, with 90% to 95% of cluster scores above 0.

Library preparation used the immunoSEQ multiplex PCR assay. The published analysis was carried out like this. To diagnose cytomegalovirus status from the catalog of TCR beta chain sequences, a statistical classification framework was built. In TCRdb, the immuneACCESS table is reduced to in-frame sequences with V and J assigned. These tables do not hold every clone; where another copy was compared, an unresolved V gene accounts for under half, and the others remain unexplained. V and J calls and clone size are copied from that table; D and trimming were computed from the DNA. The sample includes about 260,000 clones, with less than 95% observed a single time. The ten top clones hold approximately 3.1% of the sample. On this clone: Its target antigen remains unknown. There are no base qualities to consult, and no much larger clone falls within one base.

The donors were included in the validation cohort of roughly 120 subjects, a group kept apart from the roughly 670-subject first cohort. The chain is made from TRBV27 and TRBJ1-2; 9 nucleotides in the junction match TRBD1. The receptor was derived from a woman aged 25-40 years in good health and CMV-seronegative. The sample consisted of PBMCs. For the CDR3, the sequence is CASSLDGGQGRGYTF. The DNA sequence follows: TGTGCCAGCAGTCTCGACGGGGGACAGGGTCGTGGCTACACCTTC.